This T cell receptor (beta chain) emerged from a study of T cells in Graves' hyperthyroidism and ophthalmopathy. The germline V gene encodes CDR1 MGHDK and CDR2 SYGVNS. Trimming removed 4 bases at V and 5 bases at J, with 17 bases between. The CDR3 loop spans 15 amino acids. Over 18 months, lack of ophthalmopathy progression marked Graves' hyperthyroidism as stable. This clonotype rates as medium-sized. The antigen is undetermined. Overall study results and limits: In blood, most of the thyroid clonotypes expanded above 0.001 were also present.

The CDR3 regions of TCR beta were amplified from RNA transcripts. The TCR CDR3 first-round RT-PCR relied on the HTBI primer set. TCRdb analysed the multiplex PCR reads with MiXCR anew, one entry per CDR3 protein. The sample carries hundreds of thousands of distinct CDR3 sequences, more than 30% recorded once. The clonotype comes from a man aged 18 to 29 with Graves' hyperthyroidism. The sequencing input was blood. This chain joins TRBV25-1 and TRBJ1-2; tentative D call: TRBD1 (6 bases). Here the CDR3 reads CASSGDGGTSYGYTF. The CDR3 DNA follows: TGTGCCAGCAGTGGGGACGGCGGGACAAGTTATGGCTACACCTTC.